Shown below are 31 T cell receptor beta chains from a single sample sequenced in a study of cytomegalovirus exposure and HLA in healthy donors. 13 Jbeta primers and 60 Vbeta primers were used for the PCR. The repertoire was sequenced with immunoSEQ multiplex PCR; TCRdb's copy has only in-frame clones and lacks some. The sample has around 150,000 clones, roughly 63% seen once. The sequenced sample was PBMCs. These receptors were collected from a woman aged 55-69 years in good health and CMV-seropositive.

The chain combines TRBV30 with TRBJ2-3, with TRBD1 matching 9 bases. The V segment lost 2 bases and the J segment 5 bases; nucleotides outside the gene matches: 8. The germline V gene encodes CDR1 GTSNPN and CDR2 SVGIG (reference sequence). This CDR3 comprises 15 residues. Written as DNA, the CDR3 is TGTGCCTGGAGTTATGGTACAGGGGGCATAGATACGCAGTATTTT. Protein product: CAWSYGTGGIDTQYF.

The V and J genes are TRBV14 and TRBJ2-7; possibly TRBD1 for D (6 bases). V gave up 4 bases and J gave up 0 bases, with 13 bases separating them. Germline V lookup: CDR1 SGHDN, CDR2 FVKESK. The CDR3 runs 15 residues. The CDR3 nucleotides read TGTGCCAGCAGCCCCGTCAGGGGACGCTCCTACGAGCAGTACTTC. This codes for CASSPVRGRSYEQYF.

V and J are TRBV7-2 and TRBJ2-2; 11 bases are a match to TRBD2. This CDR3 has 14 amino acids. Germline loops: CDR1 SGHTA, CDR2 FQGNSA. With 6 bases clipped from V and 5 bases from J, the junction kept 2 bases outside the gene matches. CDR3 loop: CASRGLAVTGELFF. Written as DNA, the CDR3 is TGTGCCAGCAGGGGACTAGCGGTTACCGGGGAGCTGTTTTTT. Full variable domain (rest looked up from reference TRBV7-2 and TRBJ2-2): GAGVSQSPSNKVTEKGKDVELRCDPISGHTALYWYRQSLGQGLEFLIYFQGNSAPDKSGLPSDRFSAERTGGSVSTLTIQRTQQEDSAVYLCASRGLAVTGELFFGEGSRLTVL.

The table lists this clone with a count of one. This sequence joins TRBV27 and TRBJ2-5, with TRBD2 matching 11 bases. Trimming took 5 bases from V and 3 from J; bases not matched to a gene: 8. The CDR3 sequence is 16 residues long. Germline V gene sequence: CDR1 MNHEY, CDR2 SMNVEV (reference sequence). The DNA for the CDR3 is TGTGCCAGCAGTCTCCGTAGCGGGAGGGGCGAAGAGACCCAGTACTTC. Translation: CASSLRSGRGEETQYF.

The V and J genes are TRBV27 and TRBJ1-4; a possible D gene is TRBD1 (6 bases). Germline CDR1 reads MNHEY; CDR2 reads SMNVEV (reference sequence). This CDR3 comprises 14 residues. Trimming took 5 bases from V and 7 from J, leaving 14 bases between them. CDR3 coding DNA: TGTGCCAGCAGTCCCCGGACAGAGAGTGAAAAACTGTTTTTT. Translating it yields CASSPRTESEKLFF. Using reference TRBV27 and TRBJ1-4 for the parts outside the CDR3, the full variable domain is EAQVTQNPRYLITVTGKKLTVTCSQNMNHEYMSWYRQDPGLGLRQIYYSMNVEVTDKGDVPEGYKVSRKEKRNFPLILESPSPNQTSLYFCASSPRTESEKLFFGSGTQLSVL.

The genes are TRBV29-1 and TRBJ2-1; D uncertain. The germline V gene has CDR1 SQVTM and CDR2 ANQGSEA. CDR3 length: 13 amino acids. The V end was cut by 8 bases, the J end by 4 bases, with 15 bases between. CDR3 coding DNA: TGCAGCCTCCTTCGGCTAGAGTACAATGAGCAGTTCTTC. The encoded protein is CSLLRLEYNEQFF.

The gene calls are TRBV28 and TRBJ1-4; D may be TRBD1 (6 bases). Per germline, CDR1 MDHEN and CDR2 SYDVKM. CDR3 length equals 11 residues. Trimming removed 6 bases from V and 12 bases from J, with 11 bases in between. CDR3 residues: CASSPQGQLFF. Written as DNA, the CDR3 is TGTGCCAGCAGCCCACAGGGACAACTGTTTTTT.

The V gene is TRBV6-1, the J gene TRBJ2-3; perhaps TRBD1 as D (5 bases). V was shortened by 2 bases and J by 2 bases, with 8 bases between the two germline ends. The CDR3 is 14 residues long. Germline V gene sequence: CDR1 MNHNS, CDR2 SASEGT. CDR3 sequence: CASSERGYTDTQYF. The CDR3, as DNA: TGTGCCAGCAGTGAAAGGGGATACACAGATACGCAGTATTTT.

The chain links TRBV5-4 to TRBJ1-2, with D unclear. The CDR3 covers 13 residues. V lost 4 bases to trimming and J lost 3 bases, with 10 bases between them. Germline CDR1 and CDR2: SGHNT and YYREEE (reference sequence). DNA of the CDR3: TGTGCCAGCAGCCTGGACTCTTACTATGGCTACACCTTC. Translation: CASSLDSYYGYTF.

Only a few counts were recorded for this clone. V is TRBV19 and J is TRBJ1-5; D not certain. Looked up from germline, CDR1 is LNHDA and CDR2 is SQIVND (reference sequence). CDR3 length equals 12 residues. V dropped 5 bases and J dropped 2 bases, with 4 bases sitting between them. The CDR3 spells CASSVGNQPQHF. The CDR3 DNA reads TGTGCCAGTAGTGTCGGCAATCAGCCCCAGCATTTT.

This clone was recorded a few times. V gene TRBV7-2 combines with J gene TRBJ1-1; 7 bases fit TRBD1. Per germline, CDR1 SGHTA and CDR2 FQGNSA. The CDR3 consists of 13 residues. The J segment lost 2 bases and the V segment lost 5 bases, leaving 2 bases of the junction unmatched. CDR3 protein: CASSRGLNTEAFF. Here the CDR3 DNA reads TGTGCCAGCAGCAGGGGGCTAAACACTGAAGCTTTCTTT.

The chain joins TRBV9 to TRBJ2-3; tentatively, D is TRBD1 (6 bases). From germline, CDR1 is SGDLS and CDR2 YYNGEE. This CDR3 is built from 15 residues. Trimming took 3 bases from V and 2 from J, leaving 13 bases between them. The CDR3 sequence: CASSGSGQITDTQYF. The CDR3 DNA reads TGTGCCAGCAGCGGGAGCGGACAGATCACAGATACGCAGTATTTT.

Only a few counts were recorded for this clone. V usage is TRBV19 and J usage is TRBJ2-3, with unresolved D. The CDR3 is 14 residues long. V gave up 6 bases and J gave up 0 bases, with 10 bases separating them. Germline CDR1 and CDR2: LNHDA and SQIVND (reference sequence). This chain's CDR3 is CASSQQSSTDTQYF. CDR3 nucleotides: TGTGCCAGTAGCCAACAGTCTAGCACAGATACGCAGTATTTT.

This clone was counted only a few times. The V and J genes are TRBV7-2 and TRBJ2-7, with a tentative D call TRBD1 (6 bases). This CDR3 has 15 residues. Trimming took 5 bases from V and 4 from J, leaving 18 bases between them. Germline V gene data show CDR1 as SGHTA and CDR2 as FQGNSA. The chain's CDR3 is CASSPWTDRAYEQYF. CDR3 DNA sequence: TGTGCCAGCAGCCCCTGGACAGATAGGGCTTACGAGCAGTACTTC.

In DNA, the CDR3 is TGCGCCAGCAGCCATTTAACCAGGGACGAGCAGTACTTC. It is translated as CASSHLTRDEQYF. The V and J genes are TRBV4-3 and TRBJ2-7, with D possibly being TRBD1 (5 bases). Germline-derived CDR1 and CDR2 are LGHNA and YSLEER. Trimming pared 3 bases from V and 5 bases from J, leaving 11 bases between. This CDR3 comprises 13 residues.

The chain carries TRBV5-4 and TRBJ2-2; D possibly corresponds to TRBD2 (5 bases). This CDR3 is 18 amino acids long. Trimming pared 2 bases from V and 0 bases from J, leaving 17 bases between. Per the germline V gene, CDR1 is SGHNT and CDR2 is YYREEE (reference sequence). Here the CDR3 reads CASSLGGVRGANTGELFF. CDR3 DNA: TGTGCCAGCAGCTTAGGTGGGGTCCGGGGAGCGAACACCGGGGAGCTGTTTTTT.

This clone was seen a few times. The chain carries TRBV19 and TRBJ2-1, with 13 bases fitting TRBD2. The germline gives CDR1 LNHDA, CDR2 SQIVND (reference sequence). The trim removed 6 bases at V and 5 bases at J, leaving 10 bases unmatched. The CDR3 is made up of 17 amino acids. CDR3 amino acids: CASRPLTSGRRDNEQFF. Here the CDR3 DNA reads TGTGCCAGTAGGCCCCTGACTAGCGGGAGGCGGGACAATGAGCAGTTCTTC.

This clone was counted a few times. The chain employs TRBV5-1 and TRBJ1-1, with D hard to call. The CDR3 runs 13 residues. Germline V CDR1 and CDR2: SGHRS, YFSETQ. V was pared by 4 bases and J by 6 bases, with 13 bases between. DNA for the CDR3: TGCGCCAGCAGCGCCGAGGGTCGACCTGAAGCTTTCTTT. Protein product: CASSAEGRPEAFF.

The V and J genes are TRBV7-2 and TRBJ2-4, with 9 bases matching TRBD2. The CDR3 length is 16 residues. Germline CDR1 is SGHTA and CDR2 is FQGNSA. The V gene end was trimmed by 5 bases and the J gene end by 6 bases; junction bases not matched to a gene: 11. CDR3 sequence: CASSPNLAGSVNIQYF. The CDR3 region has the DNA TGTGCCAGCAGCCCAAACCTAGCGGGGTCGGTAAACATTCAGTACTTC.

The chain carries TRBV7-8 and TRBJ1-1; TRBD1 aligns across 7 bases. This CDR3 has 13 residues. Germline-derived CDR1 and CDR2 are SGHVS and FQNEAQ. J was trimmed by 0 bases and V by 7 bases; bases with no gene match: 2. CDR3 sequence: CASKDRLNTEAFF. In nucleotides, the CDR3 is TGTGCCAGCAAGGACAGGTTGAACACTGAAGCTTTCTTT.

V is TRBV29-1 and J is TRBJ2-3, with 14 nucleotides matching TRBD2. Germline assignment: CDR1 SQVTM and CDR2 ANQGSEA. V was pared by 3 bases and J by 7 bases, with 6 bases of the junction left unmatched. The length of the CDR3 is 15 residues. Here the CDR3 reads CSVEGLAGELNTQYF. CDR3 bases: TGCAGCGTTGAGGGACTAGCGGGAGAACTTAATACGCAGTATTTT.

This clone was seen only once. The rearrangement uses TRBV25-1 and TRBJ2-7; 9 bases align to TRBD1. The CDR3 has 16 residues. The V and J ends lost 4 bases and 6 bases, in that order; junction bases with no gene match: 13. Germline V gene lookup returns CDR1 MGHDK and CDR2 SYGVNS. The CDR3, as DNA: TGTGCCAGCAGTGCTCGGGGACAGGGTTGGTCTCGCGAGCAGTACTTC. Amino acid sequence: CASSARGQGWSREQYF.

This clone was detected a few times. V is TRBV4-1 and J is TRBJ1-2, with 7 bases matching TRBD1. The CDR3 loop spans 15 amino acids. Per germline, CDR1 MGHRA and CDR2 YSYEKL. V shed 5 bases, J shed 4 bases, and the junction held 10 bases outside the gene matches. The CDR3 bases are TGCGCCAGCAGCACTACGACAGGGAAGGCCTATGGCTACACCTTC. Translating gives CASSTTTGKAYGYTF.

This chain joins TRBV5-1 and TRBJ1-4; 7 bases line up with TRBD1. Looked up from germline, CDR1 is SGHRS and CDR2 is YFSETQ. Trimming at V came to 4 bases and at J to 0 bases, leaving 6 bases not matched to a gene. CDR3 length equals 16 residues. CDR3 sequence reads: CASSQRQGATNEKLFF. As DNA, the CDR3 is TGCGCCAGCAGCCAGCGACAGGGAGCAACTAATGAAAAACTGTTTTTT.

V is TRBV6-5 and J is TRBJ2-5; a possible D gene is TRBD1 (5 bases). CDR3 length equals 13 residues. Trimming took 5 bases from V and 2 from J, leaving 9 bases between them. Germline values: CDR1 MNHEY, CDR2 SVGAGI. CDR3 sequence: CASSRTRQETQYF. CDR3 sequence (DNA): TGTGCCAGCAGTCGGACAAGACAAGAGACCCAGTACTTC.

This clone was recorded once. The chain joins TRBV5-1 to TRBJ1-4; TRBD1 matches 9 bases. From germline, CDR1 is SGHRS and CDR2 YFSETQ. This CDR3 is built from 18 residues. With 2 bases clipped from V and 1 base from J, the junction kept 9 bases outside the gene matches. The CDR3 loop is CASSFAGPGQGTNEKLFF. CDR3 nucleotides: TGCGCCAGCAGCTTTGCCGGACCGGGACAGGGAACTAATGAAAAACTGTTTTTT. The variable domain in full, completed from reference TRBV5-1 and TRBJ1-4, reads KAGVTQTPRYLIKTRGQQVTLSCSPISGHRSVSWYQQTPGQGLQFLFEYFSETQRNKGNFPGRFSGRQFSNSRSEMNVSTLELGDSALYLCASSFAGPGQGTNEKLFFGSGTQLSVL.

A few counts support this clone. The V gene is TRBV5-1, the J gene TRBJ2-5, with 11 nucleotides matching TRBD2. The CDR3 totals 15 residues. CDR1 and CDR2 from the germline V gene are SGHRS and YFSETQ. Trimming cost V 2 bases and J 4 bases; bases outside gene matches: 4. The CDR3 region has the DNA TGCGCCAGCAGCTTAACCGGGACTAGCGGAGAGACCCAGTACTTC. It yields the protein CASSLTGTSGETQYF.

The chain recombines TRBV6-5 with TRBJ1-4; D might be TRBD1 (6 bases). The CDR3 consists of 14 residues. CDR1 is MNHEY, CDR2 SVGAGI, per germline. The V and J ends lost 6 bases and 3 bases respectively, with 11 bases between them. CDR3 loop: CASRLQGANEKLFF. In DNA form, the CDR3 reads TGTGCCAGCAGATTACAGGGAGCTAATGAAAAACTGTTTTTT.

For this clone: This sample also contains other DNA sequences that code for the same CDR3. V gene TRBV28 combines with J gene TRBJ2-4; 7 nucleotides match TRBD1. This CDR3 is 15 amino acids long. Trimming at V came to 3 bases and at J to 0 bases, leaving 2 bases not matched to a gene. Germline V gene data show CDR1 as MDHEN and CDR2 as SYDVKM. The CDR3 DNA follows: TGTGCCAGCAGTTTGGGACAGCTAGCCAAAAACATTCAGTACTTC. Protein product: CASSLGQLAKNIQYF.

Written as DNA, the CDR3 is TGTGCCAGCAGTCTCAAGCGGGAGGGCCGAGATACGCAGTATTTT. It specifies CASSLKREGRDTQYF. The rearrangement links TRBV25-1 to TRBJ2-3, with TRBD2 identical over 10 bases. Per germline, CDR1 MGHDK and CDR2 SYGVNS. The V gene end was trimmed by 5 bases and the J gene end by 5 bases; junction bases not matched to a gene: 7. This CDR3 has 15 amino acids.

The chain recombines TRBV30 with TRBJ2-1, with 7 bases lining up with TRBD2. From germline, CDR1 is GTSNPN and CDR2 SVGIG (reference sequence). This CDR3 is built from 13 residues. V trimming: 8 bases; J trimming: 4 bases; junction bases outside the gene matches: 8. The CDR3 region is CAESGAAYNEQFF. Here the CDR3 DNA reads TGTGCCGAAAGCGGGGCGGCGTACAATGAGCAGTTCTTC.